The T cell receptor beta chain under discussion was sequenced for a study of blood T cell repertoires in COVID-19. The V gene end was trimmed by 4 bases and the J gene end by 8 bases; junction bases not matched to a gene: 3. The CDR3 is made up of 14 amino acids. CDR1 is SGHRS, CDR2 YFSETQ, per germline. Under the authors' procedure: Nucleated cell counts were estimated from reference gene primer amplification. Repertoires were generated with immunoSEQ multiplex PCR, while TCRdb's copy carries only in-frame clones and drops some. V, J and clone size are those of that table, while D and trimming were read from the DNA. This repertoire shows approximately 300,000 clones, 88% found once; its top ten account for approximately 11%.

V and J are TRBV5-1 and TRBJ2-1, with 13 bases aligning to TRBD2. This receptor was taken from a woman aged 30 to 39 with COVID-19, enrolled during active disease. Source material: peripheral blood. The CDR3 nucleotides are TGCGCCAGCAGCAGGACTAGCGGGAGTCATGAGCAGTTCTTC. Its translation: CASSRTSGSHEQFF.